This record covers a single T cell receptor beta chain. The target antigen is unknown. This sample was included in a study of T cell responses to AZD1222 COVID-19 vaccine. Study-wide findings and caveats: Researchers took repertoire samples only after the peak T cell response had come. An increase in Spike-specific TCR breadth and depth was observed after two AZD1222 doses. White British ancestry dominated among donors, who included more females, and clonal diversity was possibly underestimated.

Profiling relied on immunoSEQ multiplex PCR, and the TCRdb table lists in-frame clones only, not all of them. This sample has around 130,000 clones; about 86% occur once, and the top ten carry 12%. This CDR3 comprises 14 residues. Germline V gene lookup returns CDR1 MGHDK and CDR2 SYGVNS. The ends were cut back, 2 bases at V and 5 bases at J, with 10 bases in the middle. The sequence derives from an adult in good health. The sample here was peripheral blood, taken on day 0 of AZD1222 vaccination. The V gene is TRBV25-1, the J gene TRBJ2-1; no reliable D call. The CDR3 DNA sequence: TGTGCCAGCAGTGAAGTAGGGATCCACAATGAGCAGTTCTTC. The encoded protein is CASSEVGIHNEQFF. Complete variable domain (other parts from reference TRBV25-1 and TRBJ2-1): EADIYQTPRYLVIGTGKKITLECSQTMGHDKMYWYQQDPGMELHLIHYSYGVNSTEKGDLSSESTVSRIRTEHFPLTLESARPSHTSQYLCASSEVGIHNEQFFGPGTRLTVL.